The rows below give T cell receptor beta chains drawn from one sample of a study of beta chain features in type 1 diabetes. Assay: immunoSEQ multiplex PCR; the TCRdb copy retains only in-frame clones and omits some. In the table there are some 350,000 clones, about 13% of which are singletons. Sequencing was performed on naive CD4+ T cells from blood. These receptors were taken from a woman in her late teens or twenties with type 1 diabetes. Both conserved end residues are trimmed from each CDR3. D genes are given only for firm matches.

CDR3: ASSLLTSGRYNEQF
V: TRBV28
D: TRBD2
J: TRBJ2-1

CDR3: ASSGYSSPGANVLT
V: TRBV25-1
D: NA
J: TRBJ2-6

CDR3: ASSLSGGPIKTQY
V: TRBV27
D: NA
J: TRBJ2-5

CDR3: ASSILTSGPYNEQF
V: TRBV19
D: TRBD2
J: TRBJ2-1

CDR3: ASSQVGGNIQY
V: TRBV4-3
D: TRBD2
J: TRBJ2-4

CDR3: ATSRDGRV
V: TRBV15
D: NA
J: TRBJ1-5

CDR3: ATSRDGRPSTDTQY
V: TRBV15
D: NA
J: TRBJ2-3

CDR3: SVRDRVDTGELF
V: TRBV29-1
D: TRBD1
J: TRBJ2-2

CDR3: ASGYSGSTDTQY
V: TRBV7-2
D: NA
J: TRBJ2-3

CDR3: ASSLHGRAETGELF
V: TRBV27
D: TRBD2
J: TRBJ2-2

CDR3: SVEGRLAQETQY
V: TRBV29-1
D: NA
J: TRBJ2-5

CDR3: ASSTPWRGSYNEQF
V: TRBV7-2
D: NA
J: TRBJ2-1

CDR3: ASSMTGGEQY
V: TRBV6-4
D: TRBD1
J: TRBJ2-7

CDR3: ASSKSSGAGNIQY
V: TRBV4-3
D: NA
J: TRBJ2-4

CDR3: ASSFLAGATDTQY
V: TRBV7-3
D: TRBD2
J: TRBJ2-3

CDR3: ASSTQGATNEKLF
V: TRBV25-1
D: NA
J: TRBJ1-4

CDR3: ASSRGQQTNTGELF
V: TRBV14
D: NA
J: TRBJ2-2

CDR3: ASSLLIGSSLAEAF
V: TRBV13
D: NA
J: TRBJ1-1

CDR3: ASSQSGSSYNEQF
V: TRBV7-3
D: TRBD2
J: TRBJ2-1

CDR3: ASSKGQGRATEAF
V: TRBV21-1
D: NA
J: TRBJ1-1

CDR3: ATSRDDGQEHYEQY
V: TRBV15
D: NA
J: TRBJ2-7

CDR3: ASRDRGFDQY
V: TRBV2
D: TRBD1
J: TRBJ2-5

CDR3: ASINSYEQY
V: TRBV28
D: NA
J: TRBJ2-7

CDR3: ASSSSRNYGYT
V: TRBV28
D: NA
J: TRBJ1-2